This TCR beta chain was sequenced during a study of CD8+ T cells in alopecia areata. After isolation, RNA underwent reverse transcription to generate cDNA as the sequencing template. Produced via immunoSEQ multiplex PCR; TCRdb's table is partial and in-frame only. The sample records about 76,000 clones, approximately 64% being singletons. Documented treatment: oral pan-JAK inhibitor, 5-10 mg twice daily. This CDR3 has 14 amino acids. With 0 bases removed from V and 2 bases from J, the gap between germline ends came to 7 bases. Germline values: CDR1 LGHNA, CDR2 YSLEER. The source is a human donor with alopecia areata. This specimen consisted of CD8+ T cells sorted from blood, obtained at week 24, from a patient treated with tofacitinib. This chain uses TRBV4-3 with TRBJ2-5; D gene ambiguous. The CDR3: CASSQEAGQETQYF. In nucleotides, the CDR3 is TGCGCCAGCAGCCAAGAAGCAGGTCAAGAGACCCAGTACTTC.